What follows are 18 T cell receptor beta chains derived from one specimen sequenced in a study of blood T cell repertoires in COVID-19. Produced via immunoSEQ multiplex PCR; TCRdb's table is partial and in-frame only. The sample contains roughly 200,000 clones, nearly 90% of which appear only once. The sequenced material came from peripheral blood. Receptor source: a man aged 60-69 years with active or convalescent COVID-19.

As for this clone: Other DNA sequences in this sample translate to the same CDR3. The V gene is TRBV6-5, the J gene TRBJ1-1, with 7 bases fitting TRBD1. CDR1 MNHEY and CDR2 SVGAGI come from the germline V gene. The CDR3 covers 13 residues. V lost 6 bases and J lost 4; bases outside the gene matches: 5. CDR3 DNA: TGTGCCAGCAGCCCCCCAGGGGGCACTGAAGCTTTCTTT. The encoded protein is CASSPPGGTEAFF.

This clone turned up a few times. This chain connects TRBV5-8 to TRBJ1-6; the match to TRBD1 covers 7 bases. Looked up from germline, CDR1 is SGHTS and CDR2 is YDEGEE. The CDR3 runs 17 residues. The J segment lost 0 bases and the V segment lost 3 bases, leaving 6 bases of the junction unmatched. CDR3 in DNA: TGTGCCAGCAGCTCCGGACAGGCGAGCTCCTATAATTCACCCCTCCACTTT. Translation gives CASSSGQASSYNSPLHF.

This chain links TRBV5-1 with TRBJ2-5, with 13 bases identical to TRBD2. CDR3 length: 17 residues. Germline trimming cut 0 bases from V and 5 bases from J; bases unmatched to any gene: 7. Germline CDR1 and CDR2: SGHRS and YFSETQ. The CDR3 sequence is CASSLGLAGGISETQYF. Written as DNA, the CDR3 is TGCGCCAGCAGCTTGGGACTAGCGGGGGGCATCTCGGAGACCCAGTACTTC. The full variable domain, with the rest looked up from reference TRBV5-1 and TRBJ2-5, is KAGVTQTPRYLIKTRGQQVTLSCSPISGHRSVSWYQQTPGQGLQFLFEYFSETQRNKGNFPGRFSGRQFSNSRSEMNVSTLELGDSALYLCASSLGLAGGISETQYFGPGTRLLVL.

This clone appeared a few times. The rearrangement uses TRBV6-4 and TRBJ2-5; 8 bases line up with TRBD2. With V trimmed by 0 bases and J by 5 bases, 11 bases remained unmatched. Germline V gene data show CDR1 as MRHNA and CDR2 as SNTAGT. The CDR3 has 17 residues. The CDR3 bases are TGTGCCAGCAGTGACTCGATTGCAGCGGGGGTCGGTGAGACCCAGTACTTC. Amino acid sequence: CASSDSIAAGVGETQYF.

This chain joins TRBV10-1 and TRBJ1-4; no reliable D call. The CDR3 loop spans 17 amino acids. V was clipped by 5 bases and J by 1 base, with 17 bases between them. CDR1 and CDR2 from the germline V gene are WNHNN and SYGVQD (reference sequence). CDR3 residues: CASSTEGLDGTNEKLFF. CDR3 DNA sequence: TGCGCCAGCAGTACCGAGGGATTGGATGGAACTAATGAAAAACTGTTTTTT.

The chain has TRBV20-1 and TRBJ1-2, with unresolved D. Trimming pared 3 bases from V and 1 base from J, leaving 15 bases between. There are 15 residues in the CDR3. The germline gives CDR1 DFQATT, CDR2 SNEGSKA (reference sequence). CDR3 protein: CSASKGGRVNYGYTF. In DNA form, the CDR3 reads TGCAGTGCTAGTAAGGGCGGGCGAGTTAACTATGGCTACACCTTC.

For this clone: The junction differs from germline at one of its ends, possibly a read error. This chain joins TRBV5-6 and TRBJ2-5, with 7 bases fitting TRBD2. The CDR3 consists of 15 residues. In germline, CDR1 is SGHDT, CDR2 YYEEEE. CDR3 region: CASSVRLALQKTQYF. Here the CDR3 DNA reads TGTGCCAGCAGCGTGCGACTAGCCCTCCAAAAGACCCAGTACTTC.

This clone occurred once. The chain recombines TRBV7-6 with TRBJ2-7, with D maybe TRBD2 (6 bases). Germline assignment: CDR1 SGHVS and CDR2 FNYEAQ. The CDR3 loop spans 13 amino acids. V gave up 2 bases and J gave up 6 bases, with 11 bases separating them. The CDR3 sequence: CASSLLAGTEQYF. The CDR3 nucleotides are TGTGCCAGCAGCTTACTCGCGGGGACCGAGCAGTACTTC.

This chain's CDR3 is CASSQDQLRLAGYTDTQYF. DNA for the CDR3: TGTGCCAGCAGCCAAGATCAGCTCAGACTAGCGGGGTACACAGATACGCAGTATTTT. V usage is TRBV4-2 and J usage is TRBJ2-3, with 11 positions matching TRBD2. The CDR3 totals 19 residues. Germline V CDR1 and CDR2: LGHNA, YNFKEQ. V shed 0 bases, J shed 2 bases, and the junction held 10 bases outside the gene matches.

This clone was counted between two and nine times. As DNA, the CDR3 is TGTGCCAGCTCACCCCAAGAGACAGGGGGCAGTGGGACTGAAGCTTTCTTT. Translating gives CASSPQETGGSGTEAFF. The rearrangement links TRBV18 to TRBJ1-1; 10 nucleotides agree with TRBD1. V trimming: 3 bases; J trimming: 5 bases; junction bases outside the gene matches: 12. This CDR3 has 17 residues. The V gene's germline CDR1 is KGHSH and CDR2 LQKENI.

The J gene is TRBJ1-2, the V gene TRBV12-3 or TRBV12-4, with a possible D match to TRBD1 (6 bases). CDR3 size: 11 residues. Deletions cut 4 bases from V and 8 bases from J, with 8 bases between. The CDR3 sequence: CASSSGVGYTF. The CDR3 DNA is TGTGCCAGCAGTTCAGGGGTCGGCTACACCTTC.

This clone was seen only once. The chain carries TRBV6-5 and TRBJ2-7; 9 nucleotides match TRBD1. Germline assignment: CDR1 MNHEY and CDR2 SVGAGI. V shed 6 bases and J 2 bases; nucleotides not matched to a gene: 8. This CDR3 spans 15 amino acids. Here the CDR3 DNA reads TGTGCCAGCAGACGGGACAGGGATCTAGCCTACGAGCAGTACTTC. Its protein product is CASRRDRDLAYEQYF.

In nucleotides, the CDR3 is TGCGCCAGCAGTTTATCCGGGACAGCTGTTAATGAAAAACTGTTTTTT. Translation gives CASSLSGTAVNEKLFF. The chain uses TRBV5-1 and TRBJ1-4; 7 bases align to TRBD1. V was pared by 5 bases and J by 4 bases, with 11 bases of the junction left unmatched. Germline values: CDR1 SGHRS, CDR2 YFSETQ. The CDR3 runs 16 residues.

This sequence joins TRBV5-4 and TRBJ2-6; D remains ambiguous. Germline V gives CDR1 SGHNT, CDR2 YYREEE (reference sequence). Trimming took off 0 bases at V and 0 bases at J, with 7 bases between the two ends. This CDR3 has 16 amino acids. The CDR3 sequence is CASSLGTNSGANVLTF. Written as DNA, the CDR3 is TGTGCCAGCAGCTTGGGAACAAACTCTGGGGCCAACGTCCTGACTTTC.

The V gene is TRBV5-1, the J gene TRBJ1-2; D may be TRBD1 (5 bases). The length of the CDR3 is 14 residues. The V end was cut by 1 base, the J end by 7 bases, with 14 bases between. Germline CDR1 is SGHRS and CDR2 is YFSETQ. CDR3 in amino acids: CASSLSARASGYTF. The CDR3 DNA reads TGCGCCAGCAGCTTGAGTGCCAGGGCATCTGGCTACACCTTC.

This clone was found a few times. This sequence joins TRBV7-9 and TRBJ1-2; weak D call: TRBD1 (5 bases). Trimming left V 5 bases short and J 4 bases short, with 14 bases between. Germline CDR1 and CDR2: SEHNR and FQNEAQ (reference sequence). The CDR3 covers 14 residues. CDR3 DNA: TGTGCCAGCAGCCATCTCTCCGGGGGCTATGGCTACACCTTC. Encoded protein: CASSHLSGGYGYTF.

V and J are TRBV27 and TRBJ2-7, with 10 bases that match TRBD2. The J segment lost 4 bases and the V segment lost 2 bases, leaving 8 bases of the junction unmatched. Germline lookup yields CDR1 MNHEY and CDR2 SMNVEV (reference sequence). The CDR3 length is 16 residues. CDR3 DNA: TGTGCCAGCAGTTTACCCAGCGGGGGGGCTCCATACGAGCAGTACTTC. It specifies CASSLPSGGAPYEQYF.

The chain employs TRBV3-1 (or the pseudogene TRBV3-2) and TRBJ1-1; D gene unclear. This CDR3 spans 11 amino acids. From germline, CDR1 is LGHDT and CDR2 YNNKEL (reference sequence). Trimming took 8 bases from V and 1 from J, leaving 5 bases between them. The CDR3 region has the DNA TGTGCCAGCTCAGGGAACACTGAAGCTTTCTTT. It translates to CASSGNTEAFF.